These 32 T cell receptor beta chains were sequenced from one sample in a study of T cell responses to AZD1222 COVID-19 vaccine. The data were produced by immunoSEQ multiplex PCR, yet TCRdb's version contains in-frame clones alone and is incomplete. The sample shows 150,000 to 250,000 clones, 80% to 95% of them seen only once. This material consisted of peripheral blood, taken 28 days after the second AZD1222 dose. The receptors derive from an adult who received the AZD1222 COVID-19 vaccine.

The chain recombines TRBV11-2 with TRBJ1-3; D is uncertain. The V gene's germline CDR1 is SGHAT and CDR2 FQNNGV. The V gene lost 8 bases and the J gene lost 2 bases, with 16 bases spanning the gap. This CDR3 is built from 15 residues. DNA for the CDR3: TGTGCCAGCCGAAACTACAGACTTCCTGGAAACACCATATATTTT. Translated, it gives CASRNYRLPGNTIYF.

This clone showed up just once. V and J are TRBV9 and TRBJ2-7; 7 nucleotides agree with TRBD1. The CDR3 has 16 amino acids. Germline CDR1 is SGDLS and CDR2 is YYNGEE. J gave up 2 bases and V 0 bases, and 8 bases lay outside the gene matches. CDR3 sequence: CASSVVVGTDPYEQYF. The CDR3 DNA sequence: TGTGCCAGCAGCGTAGTTGTAGGGACAGATCCCTACGAGCAGTACTTC.

This chain uses TRBV12-2 with TRBJ2-1; TRBD2, the table's D call, was not compared with the DNA. TRBV12-2 is marked as a pseudogene. This CDR3 region has 17 residues. The CDR3 DNA sequence: TGTGCAAGTCGCAGTGGGACTAGCGGGACACCATCGAATGAGCAGTTCTTC. Protein product: CASRSGTSGTPSNEQFF.

The CDR3 reads CASRKYSNQPQHF. The CDR3 DNA is TGCGCCAGCAGAAAATATAGCAATCAGCCCCAGCATTTT. The chain couples TRBV5-1 to TRBJ1-5; D call uncertain. Per the germline V gene, CDR1 is SGHRS and CDR2 is YFSETQ. Trimming cost V 5 bases and J 0 bases, with 6 bases left between them. The CDR3 spans 13 residues.

This chain uses TRBV6-6 with TRBJ2-3; 8 positions match TRBD1. The CDR3 covers 15 residues. V was clipped by 7 bases and J by 3 bases; unmatched bases: 9. Germline V gene sequence: CDR1 MNHNY, CDR2 SVGAGI (reference sequence). The CDR3 DNA reads TGTGCCAGCACCCTACCGGGACAGGCAACAGATACGCAGTATTTT. Translation: CASTLPGQATDTQYF.

The rearrangement joins TRBV7-2 to TRBJ1-6, with a weak D call TRBD1 (5 bases). CDR1 is SGHTA, CDR2 FQGNSA, per germline. The CDR3 contains 13 residues. Trimming pared 3 bases from V and 7 bases from J, leaving 7 bases between. The CDR3 DNA is TGTGCCAGCAGCTTTCACAGGAATTCACCCCTCCACTTT. It yields the protein CASSFHRNSPLHF.

The chain has TRBV11-2 and TRBJ2-1; D ambiguous. Looked up from germline, CDR1 is SGHAT and CDR2 is FQNNGV. V lost 4 bases and J lost 11, with 6 bases in between. The CDR3 is made up of 10 amino acids. Here the CDR3 reads CASSSRQQFF. In nucleotides, the CDR3 is TGTGCCAGCAGCTCCCGGCAGCAGTTCTTC. Based on the CDR3 plus reference TRBV11-2 and TRBJ2-1, the full variable domain is EAGVAQSPRYKIIEKRQSVAFWCNPISGHATLYWYQQILGQGPKLLIQFQNNGVVDDSQLPKDRFSAERLKGVDSTLKIQPAKLEDSAVYLCASSSRQQFFGPGTRLTVL.

This chain connects TRBV6-2 or TRBV6-3 to TRBJ1-4; D is uncertain. The CDR3 has 14 amino acids. The V end lost 5 bases, the J end lost 16 bases, and 23 bases lay between the germline ends. Germline V CDR1 and CDR2: MNHEY, SVGEGT. CDR3 sequence (DNA): TGTGCCAGCAGTCCCGGTGGCCGGGGAAGAGGGAGGTTTTTT. Translating it yields CASSPGGRGRGRFF.

The chain employs TRBV14 and TRBJ1-2; possibly TRBD1 for D (5 bases). The CDR3 extends over 13 amino acids. V was shortened by 1 base and J by 6 bases, with 9 bases between the two germline ends. CDR1 SGHDN and CDR2 FVKESK come from the germline V gene. CDR3 in DNA: TGTGCCAGCAGCCAAGTTTGGGGGGATGGCTACACCTTC. Protein: CASSQVWGDGYTF.

The chain links TRBV5-6 to TRBJ1-1, with a tentative D call TRBD1 (5 bases). With 4 bases removed from V and 0 bases from J, the gap between germline ends came to 10 bases. This CDR3 is 14 amino acids long. The germline V gene has CDR1 SGHDT and CDR2 YYEEEE. CDR3 sequence: CASSGQPMNTEAFF. As DNA, the CDR3 is TGTGCCAGCAGCGGACAACCCATGAACACTGAAGCTTTCTTT.

This rearrangement joins TRBV20-1 to TRBJ2-1; D possibly corresponds to TRBD2 (5 bases). Germline V lookup: CDR1 DFQATT, CDR2 SNEGSKA (reference sequence). Trimming shortened V by 1 base and J by 12 bases, and 10 bases separated the two germline ends. This CDR3 comprises 11 residues. This chain's CDR3 is CSARAGIGQFF. The CDR3 nucleotides read TGCAGTGCTAGAGCGGGAATAGGGCAGTTCTTC.

The chain carries TRBV27 and TRBJ2-5; D remains unclear. CDR3 length: 13 amino acids. V was pared by 2 bases and J by 4 bases, with 8 bases between. Per germline, CDR1 MNHEY and CDR2 SMNVEV (reference sequence). CDR3: CASSLGLPETQYF. The CDR3, as DNA: TGTGCCAGCAGTTTAGGGCTGCCAGAGACCCAGTACTTC.

V and J are TRBV6-5 and TRBJ2-2; the D gene is possibly TRBD1 (6 bases). V was clipped by 7 bases and J by 6 bases, with 6 bases between them. CDR1 MNHEY and CDR2 SVGAGI come from the germline V gene. CDR3 length: 11 amino acids. CDR3 sequence reads: CASKGAGELFF. Written as DNA, the CDR3 is TGTGCCAGCAAGGGGGCCGGGGAGCTGTTTTTT.

The chain couples TRBV24-1 to TRBJ2-5; 7 bases align to TRBD2. Germline-derived CDR1 and CDR2 are KGHDR and SFDVKD. CDR3 length: 15 residues. J gave up 5 bases and V 5 bases, and 10 bases lay outside the gene matches. CDR3 DNA sequence: TGTGCCACCAGTGCGGGGGGAGGGGTCCCGGAGACCCAGTACTTC. Translating gives CATSAGGGVPETQYF.

This clone was observed once. The CDR3, as DNA: TGTGCCAGCAGCTTCGCCAATGAGCAGTTCTTC. This sequence encodes CASSFANEQFF. The chain uses TRBV5-6 and TRBJ2-1; D unresolved. V gave up 2 bases and J gave up 6 bases, with 3 bases separating them. The CDR3 runs 11 residues. Germline CDR1 and CDR2: SGHDT and YYEEEE.

The chain links TRBV7-6 to TRBJ1-1, with a tentative D call TRBD1 (6 bases). Germline V CDR1 and CDR2: SGHVS, FNYEAQ. The V and J ends lost 2 bases and 0 bases respectively, with 16 bases between them. This CDR3 region has 17 residues. In DNA, the CDR3 is TGTGCCAGCAGCTTACCTTCAAGGGGGGTCATGAACACTGAAGCTTTCTTT. Amino acids: CASSLPSRGVMNTEAFF.

The chain has TRBV28 and TRBJ1-1; the D is unclear. The CDR3 spans 12 residues. Trimming removed 4 bases from V and 5 bases from J, with 8 bases in between. Per germline, CDR1 MDHEN and CDR2 SYDVKM. The CDR3 protein is CASSSRRTEAFF. CDR3 DNA sequence: TGTGCCAGCAGTTCTAGGAGGACTGAAGCTTTCTTT.

The rearrangement joins TRBV19 to TRBJ2-1, with TRBD2 identical over 13 bases. The CDR3 covers 18 residues. V shed 10 bases, J shed 0 bases, and the junction held 12 bases outside the gene matches. The germline V gene encodes CDR1 LNHDA and CDR2 SQIVND (reference sequence). CDR3 amino acids: CATRRLAGGRFSYNEQFF. The CDR3, as DNA: TGTGCCACCCGCAGACTAGCGGGAGGCCGTTTCTCCTACAATGAGCAGTTCTTC.

There are a few counts of this clone. The chain is built from TRBV27 and TRBJ2-7; 7 bases are a match to TRBD2. This CDR3 is 16 amino acids long. V lost 2 bases to trimming and J lost 5 bases; unmatched junction nucleotides: 12. Germline V CDR1 and CDR2: MNHEY, SMNVEV (reference sequence). The CDR3 protein is CASSLRSGAGAHEQYF. As DNA, the CDR3 is TGTGCCAGCAGTTTACGCTCTGGGGCGGGAGCCCACGAGCAGTACTTC.

This rearrangement joins TRBV5-1 to TRBJ1-2; D unclear. Looked up from germline, CDR1 is SGHRS and CDR2 is YFSETQ. Deletions cut 1 base from V and 4 bases from J, with 14 bases between. The CDR3 is 15 amino acids. CDR3: CASSLRPLTLYGYTF. The CDR3 nucleotides are TGCGCCAGCAGCTTGAGGCCCCTGACCCTCTATGGCTACACCTTC.

The V call is TRBV6-2 or TRBV6-3, the J call TRBJ1-5; D not certain. The germline CDR1 and CDR2 sequences are MNHEY and SVGEGT. Trimming stripped 2 bases from V and 12 bases from J, with 11 bases between. This CDR3 spans 12 amino acids. The CDR3 nucleotides read TGTGCCAGCAGTTACAGAATAGGCCTCCAGCATTTT. It is translated as CASSYRIGLQHF.

The V and J genes are TRBV11-3 and TRBJ2-1; 10 positions match TRBD2. The CDR3 contains 17 residues. The V segment lost 3 bases and the J segment 3 bases; nucleotides outside the gene matches: 8. Germline V gene data show CDR1 as SGHNT and CDR2 as YENEEA. The CDR3 spells CASSFRGGTSDYNEQFF. The DNA for the CDR3 is TGTGCCAGCAGCTTCCGAGGGGGGACTAGCGACTACAATGAGCAGTTCTTC.

V usage is TRBV27 and J usage is TRBJ1-6; D uncertain. Germline values: CDR1 MNHEY, CDR2 SMNVEV (reference sequence). V gave up 5 bases and J gave up 10 bases, with 18 bases separating them. The CDR3 is 15 residues long. DNA of the CDR3: TGTGCCAGCAGTCTCTGGATCGGGAAAGGATCACCCCTCCACTTT. Translating gives CASSLWIGKGSPLHF.

The chain combines TRBV9 with TRBJ2-5, with a tentative D call TRBD1 (5 bases). Trimming removed 4 bases at V and 4 bases at J, with 20 bases between. Germline CDR1 SGDLS, CDR2 YYNGEE. This CDR3 comprises 16 residues. CDR3 nucleotides: TGTGCCAGCAGCCCAAGGACACCTTCTGGGATAGAGACCCAGTACTTC. This gives the protein CASSPRTPSGIETQYF.

The CDR3 DNA follows: TGTGCCAGCAGCCCTCCAGGGGTTTACGAGCAGTACTTC. This translates into CASSPPGVYEQYF. The chain combines TRBV3-1 (or the pseudogene TRBV3-2) with TRBJ2-7; maybe TRBD1 (6 bases). The germline CDR1 and CDR2 sequences are LGHDT and YNNKEL (reference sequence). The CDR3 consists of 13 residues. Deletions cut 4 bases from V and 4 bases from J, with 11 bases between.

V and J are TRBV18 and TRBJ2-7; D not resolved. The ends were cut back, 3 bases at V and 7 bases at J, with 7 bases in the middle. The length of the CDR3 is 11 residues. CDR1 is KGHSH and CDR2 is LQKENI in the germline V gene. The CDR3 region has the DNA TGTGCCAGCTCACCGTCGTTAGAGCAGTACTTC. Its protein product is CASSPSLEQYF.

The chain carries TRBV5-4 and TRBJ2-7, with D perhaps TRBD2 (5 bases). The length of the CDR3 is 14 residues. The ends were cut back, 3 bases at V and 6 bases at J, with 16 bases in the middle. Germline V gives CDR1 SGHNT, CDR2 YYREEE (reference sequence). The CDR3 is CASSSSRGVGEQYF. DNA of the CDR3: TGTGCCAGCAGCTCCTCCCGGGGAGTGGGCGAGCAGTACTTC.

This chain uses TRBV4-1 with TRBJ2-7; the D gene could be TRBD1 or TRBD2 (5 bases each). The CDR3 runs 16 residues. Trimming pared 4 bases from V and 5 bases from J, leaving 21 bases between. CDR1 is MGHRA, CDR2 YSYEKL, per germline. The CDR3 sequence is CASSPPPDWGVDEQYF. The CDR3 coding sequence is TGCGCCAGCAGCCCTCCCCCGGACTGGGGCGTGGACGAGCAGTACTTC.

CDR3 protein: CASKGAGGYEQYF. CDR3 DNA: TGTGCCAGCAAGGGGGCAGGGGGCTACGAGCAGTACTTC. The chain joins TRBV28 to TRBJ2-7; 7 bases line up with TRBD1. V was clipped by 7 bases and J by 3 bases; unmatched bases: 6. In germline, CDR1 is MDHEN, CDR2 SYDVKM. The CDR3 has 13 amino acids.

This sequence joins TRBV11-3 and TRBJ1-1; unclear D gene. The length of the CDR3 is 13 residues. V gave up 0 bases and J gave up 7 bases, with 9 bases separating them. The germline V gene encodes CDR1 SGHNT and CDR2 YENEEA. Here the CDR3 reads CASSLDPLGEAFF. The CDR3, as DNA: TGTGCCAGCAGCTTAGATCCCCTGGGTGAAGCTTTCTTT. Full variable domain (missing parts from reference TRBV11-3 and TRBJ1-1): EAGVVQSPRYKIIEKKQPVAFWCNPISGHNTLYWYLQNLGQGPELLIRYENEEAVDDSQLPKDRFSAERLKGVDSTLKIQPAELGDSAVYLCASSLDPLGEAFFGQGTRLTVV.

The chain uses TRBV28 and TRBJ2-6; D is possibly TRBD2 (5 bases). V was cut by 6 bases and J by 3 bases, with 12 bases left in between. From germline, CDR1 is MDHEN and CDR2 SYDVKM. This CDR3 comprises 15 residues. The CDR3 DNA is TGTGCCAGCAGCCACTCGGGGTTTGGGGCCAACGTCCTGACTTTC. Encoded protein: CASSHSGFGANVLTF.

This clone was found a few times. This rearrangement joins TRBV7-3 to TRBJ1-2; D gene ambiguous. Germline V gives CDR1 SGHTA, CDR2 FQGTGA. V was trimmed by 5 bases and J by 4 bases, leaving 11 bases between them. The CDR3 length is 13 residues. As DNA, the CDR3 is TGTGCCAGCAGCCCCCTAACGGGCTATGGCTACACCTTC. This sequence encodes CASSPLTGYGYTF.